Listed below are T cell receptor beta chains from one sample, sequenced in a study of OX40 agonist ivuxolimab in advanced cancers. Data came from immunoSEQ multiplex PCR; TCRdb stores just in-frame clones and leaves some out. The repertoire has about 77,000 clones, 80% to 90% of them found once; the top ten carry approximately 0.73%. Source: CD4+ or CD8+ T cells sorted from blood, taken in a trial of the OX40 agonist ivuxolimab. Receptors were obtained from an adult with an advanced solid tumor such as melanoma, head and neck, liver or kidney cancer. The CDR3 runs from the conserved cysteine through the conserved F or W. D genes are given only for firm matches. Clone size is stated in some rows and not others, as once, few, many or a class when expanded.

TRBV28,-,TRBD2,TRBJ2-7,TGTGCCAGCAGGGGACTAGCAGACGAGCAGTACTTC,CASRGLADEQYF
TRBV7-2,-,-,TRBJ2-7,TGTGCCAGCAGCTTATCGAGCTGGTACGAGCAGTACTTC,CASSLSSWYEQYF
TRBV18,few,-,TRBJ1-2,TGTGCCAGCTCACCACAACACTATGGCTACACCTTC,CASSPQHYGYTF
TRBV6-5,few,-,TRBJ2-5,TGTGCCAGCAGTTACTCGTCGATCGGGGAGACCCAGTACTTC,CASSYSSIGETQYF
TRBV5-4,-,-,TRBJ2-3,TGTGCCAGCAGCCTTGGGGCCCGGGTGGGAGATACGCAGTATTTT,CASSLGARVGDTQYF
TRBV6-5,-,TRBD2,TRBJ2-2,TGTGCCAGCAGGACCGGGACTAGTGCCGGGGAGCTGTTTTTT,CASRTGTSAGELFF
TRBV11-2,-,-,TRBJ1-3,TGTGCCAGCAGCTTAGTGCGATCTGGAAACACCATATATTTT,CASSLVRSGNTIYF
TRBV4-3,once,TRBD1,TRBJ1-2,TGCGCCAGCAGTCCGAGCAGACTAAAGACAGGGACACGCGATGGCTACACCTTC,CASSPSRLKTGTRDGYTF
TRBV27,-,-,TRBJ2-5,TGTGCCAGCTCTCCACAGGGTTACGAAGAGACCCAGTACTTC,CASSPQGYEETQYF
TRBV11-2,-,-,TRBJ1-1,TGTGCCAGCAGCTTTGCGGGGGGTGGCACTGAAGCTTTCTTT,CASSFAGGGTEAFF
TRBV6-1,-,-,TRBJ1-5,TGTGCCAGCAGTGAGGGTAACAGTCCAAATCAGCCCCAGCATTTT,CASSEGNSPNQPQHF
TRBV2,-,TRBD2,TRBJ2-1,TGTGCCACCCTAGAGCGGGGGGTCTACAATGAGCAGTTCTTC,CATLERGVYNEQFF